The sequence of this T cell receptor (beta chain) was determined in a study of technical replicates of blood from several donors. Only in-frame clones appear in the TCRdb table, and some are missing; sequencing was by immunoSEQ multiplex PCR. The table lists approximately 99,000 clones, approximately 95% of them singletons, with roughly 0.19% in the top ten. V dropped 5 bases and J dropped 9; count of bases not matched to a gene: 12. The CDR3 covers 15 residues. Germline CDR1 reads SGHVS; CDR2 reads FNYEAQ. The chain couples TRBV7-6 to TRBJ2-1, with 8 positions matching TRBD2. This clonotype originated in a human donor in good health. The sample comprised T cells isolated from PBMCs. CDR3 protein: CASSPPGLGGGEQFF. For the CDR3, the DNA is TGTGCCAGCAGCCCCCCGGGACTAGGTGGGGGTGAGCAGTTCTTC.